This TCR beta chain is drawn from a study of graft-versus-host responses after intestinal transplantation. Study context: Anti-thymocyte globulin served as induction for all recipients, who then took tacrolimus and steroids for about three years.

Trimming removed 7 bases from V and 9 bases from J, with 19 bases in between. The CDR3 has 15 amino acids. In germline, CDR1 is MDHEN, CDR2 SYDVKM. Assay used: immunoSEQ multiplex PCR; TCRdb lists only in-frame clones, some missing. Of 55,000 to 70,000 clones in the sample, around nine tenths were seen once. This sample comprised PBMCs, obtained about 120 days after intestinal transplantation. The clonotype originates from a human patient who received an intestinal transplant, so some T cells may come from the graft donor. The chain is built from TRBV28 and TRBJ1-6; D not certain. CDR3 loop: CASTSGDTPSSPLHF. DNA for the CDR3: TGTGCCAGCACTTCAGGAGATACCCCGAGTTCACCCCTCCACTTT.